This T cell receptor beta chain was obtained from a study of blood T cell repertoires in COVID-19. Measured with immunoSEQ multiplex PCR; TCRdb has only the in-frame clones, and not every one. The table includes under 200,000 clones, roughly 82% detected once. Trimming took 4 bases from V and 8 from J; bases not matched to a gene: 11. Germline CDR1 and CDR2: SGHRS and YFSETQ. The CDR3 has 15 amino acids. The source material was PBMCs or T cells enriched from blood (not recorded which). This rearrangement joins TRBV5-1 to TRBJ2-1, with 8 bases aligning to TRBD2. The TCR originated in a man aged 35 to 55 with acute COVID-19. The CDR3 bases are TGCGCCAGCAGCCTGATGGCGGGAGGAATCGATGAGCAGTTCTTC. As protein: CASSLMAGGIDEQFF.